The 5 T cell receptor beta chains reported below all come from one sample, sequenced in a study of control samples from healthy donors and cancer patients. Sequencing was performed with immunoSEQ multiplex PCR; in TCRdb, only in-frame clones are kept and a portion is missing. The sample has around 99,000 clones, 75% to 90% seen once. Sequenced material: blood. The receptors shown here come from a woman between 45 and 65 years old in good health.

The rearrangement joins TRBV11-2 to TRBJ2-7, with D perhaps TRBD1 (6 bases). CDR3 length: 12 residues. Germline V lookup: CDR1 SGHAT, CDR2 FQNNGV. V was shortened by 5 bases and J by 3 bases, with 8 bases between the two germline ends. In DNA, the CDR3 is TGTGCCAGCAGCCCAGGGGTCTACGAGCAGTACTTC. Its protein product is CASSPGVYEQYF.

The chain couples TRBV6-6 to TRBJ2-7, with D possibly matching TRBD2 (5 bases). The CDR3 length is 13 residues. CDR1 and CDR2 from the germline V gene are MNHNY and SVGAGI (reference sequence). V was cut by 5 bases and J by 3 bases, with 11 bases left in between. CDR3 nucleotides: TGTGCCAGCAGTCCGAGTGGGAGCTACGAGCAGTACGTC. Translating gives CASSPSGSYEQYV.

This chain connects TRBV5-1 to TRBJ2-3, with D perhaps given as TRBD1 or TRBD2 (7 bases each). From germline, CDR1 is SGHRS and CDR2 YFSETQ. Trimming cost V 2 bases and J 0 bases, with 13 bases left between them. The CDR3 totals 16 residues. CDR3 sequence (DNA): TGCGCCAGCAGCTTCCTGCAGGGGGGGAGCACAGATACGCAGTATTTT. It is translated as CASSFLQGGSTDTQYF.

This clone was seen only a few times. The rearrangement links TRBV6-5 to TRBJ1-4, with D perhaps TRBD1 (6 bases). The CDR3 contains 16 residues. Between the trimmed V and J ends, which lost 2 bases and 4 bases, there was a span of 14 bases. Germline V CDR1 and CDR2: MNHEY, SVGAGI. This CDR3 reads CASSYLTGTRNEKLFF. The CDR3 DNA sequence: TGTGCCAGCAGTTACCTAACAGGGACCCGTAATGAAAAACTGTTTTTT.

The chain combines TRBV27 with TRBJ2-3, with D tentatively TRBD1 or TRBD2 (5 bases each). Trimming took 6 bases from V and 10 from J, leaving 14 bases between them. In germline, CDR1 is MNHEY, CDR2 SMNVEV (reference sequence). This CDR3 spans 12 amino acids. The CDR3 sequence: CASSSPGAAQYF. Written as DNA, the CDR3 is TGTGCCAGCAGCTCCCCCGGGGCCGCGCAGTATTTT.